The rows below give T cell receptor beta chains drawn from one sample of a study of T-cell reconstitution after alpha-beta-depleted transplantation in children. TCRdb re-called the PCR reads through MiXCR, storing one row per CDR3 protein. The sample lists about 600,000 distinct CDR3 sequences, 13% occurring once. Sample: PBMCs, mostly from graft donor cells, taken 360 days after TCRalphabeta/CD19-depleted stem cell transplant. The receptor set was obtained from a male patient younger than 18 who had a stem cell transplant for acute myeloid leukemia, so the T cells may come from the graft donor. CDR3s include the opening cysteine and the closing phenylalanine or tryptophan. Fields, in order: D gene, clone size, J gene, CDR3 length, V gene, CDR3 DNA, CDR3 protein. The D gene is left open where the match is weak. Rows may omit the clone size; those that give it use once, few, many or a size class.

>NA|many|TRBJ2-7|12|TRBV29-1
TGCAGCGTCTGGACACCGTCCTACGAGCAGTACTTC
CSVWTPSYEQYF
>TRBD1|NA|TRBJ2-5|14|TRBV20-1
TGCAGTGCTGGGGGGACAGGGATAGTCGAGACCCAGTACTTC
CSAGGTGIVETQYF
>TRBD2|NA|TRBJ2-7|16|TRBV27
TGTGCCAGCAGTTTATCGACGACTAGCGGCTCCTACGAGCAGTACTTC
CASSLSTTSGSYEQYF
>NA|many|TRBJ2-1|15|TRBV29-1
TGCAGCGTTGAGGCGGCGGTGAAAGGATACAATGAGCAGTTCTTC
CSVEAAVKGYNEQFF
>NA|medium-sized|TRBJ2-5|12|TRBV20-1
TGCAGTGCTAGCGGGTTTCAAGAGACCCAGTACTTC
CSASGFQETQYF
>NA|NA|TRBJ2-3|15|TRBV12-3/TRBV12-4
TGTGCCAGCAGTGAAAGCGGACCAAGCACAGATACGCAGTATTTT
CASSESGPSTDTQYF
>TRBD2|many|TRBJ2-7|14|TRBV7-2
TGTGCCAGCAGCTCCGGACTAGCTTCAGGCGAGCAGTACTTC
CASSSGLASGEQYF
>TRBD2|NA|TRBJ2-1|15|TRBV2
TGTGCCAGCAGTGACCTTAGCGGGAACAACAATGAGCAGTTCTTC
CASSDLSGNNNEQFF
>TRBD1|NA|TRBJ1-4|14|TRBV28
TGTGCCAGCATCCCCGGGACAGCTAATGAAAAACTGTTTTTT
CASIPGTANEKLFF
>NA|NA|TRBJ2-7|13|TRBV20-1
TGCAGTGCTGCGTACACCTTCCCGGGGGAGCAGTACTTC
CSAAYTFPGEQYF
>TRBD2|few|TRBJ2-7|16|TRBV12-3/TRBV12-4
TGTGCCAGCAGCCGCCGTGGGGGATGGGGACTACGCGAGCAGTACTTC
CASSRRGGWGLREQYF
>TRBD2|NA|TRBJ2-3|16|TRBV7-3
TGTGCCAGCAGCTGGGGAGTACTAGCGGGAGGAGATACGCAGTATTTT
CASSWGVLAGGDTQYF
>NA|few|TRBJ2-5|15|TRBV7-2
TGTGCCAGCAGCCGGATCTGGGGGCCCCAAGAGACCCAGTACTTC
CASSRIWGPQETQYF
>TRBD2|NA|TRBJ2-3|14|TRBV4-3
TGCGCCAGCAGCCTAGCGGGAGTCCTAGATACGCAGTATTTT
CASSLAGVLDTQYF
>TRBD2|few|TRBJ2-1|16|TRBV7-8
TGTGCCAGCAGCTCCGAACTAGCGGGAGGGCCCTATGAGCAGTTCTTC
CASSSELAGGPYEQFF
>NA|NA|TRBJ2-1|15|TRBV5-6
TGTGCCAGCAGCTTCACCCAGGTCTCCTACAATGAGCAGTTCTTC
CASSFTQVSYNEQFF
>NA|few|TRBJ1-4|14|TRBV7-9
TGTGCCAGCAGCTTCCTCGAAGGAAATGAAAAACTGTTTTTT
CASSFLEGNEKLFF
>NA|NA|TRBJ2-5|15|TRBV20-1
TGCAGTGCTAGAGAGTTCGGCTTCCTCCAAGAGACCCAGTACTTC
CSAREFGFLQETQYF
>NA|NA|TRBJ1-2|15|TRBV27
TGTGCCAGCAGTCCCCTCCCGACTCCGGAGGATGGCTACACCTTC
CASSPLPTPEDGYTF
>TRBD2|NA|TRBJ2-2|14|TRBV12-3/TRBV12-4
TGTGCCACTCGGGGGAGGGTTGGCACCGGGGAGCTGTTTTTT
CATRGRVGTGELFF
>NA|few|TRBJ1-1|16|TRBV7-8
TGTGCCAGCAGGGGGGGAGCCCGGCAAGGGAACACTGAAGCTTTCTTT
CASRGGARQGNTEAFF
>NA|NA|TRBJ2-2|15|TRBV7-9
TGTGCCAGCAGCTTGGGACGGCTCAACACCGGGGAGCTGTTTTTT
CASSLGRLNTGELFF
>NA|NA|TRBJ2-7|11|TRBV15
TGTGCCAACCTAAGAAGGGGCGAGCAGTACTTC
CANLRRGEQYF
>TRBD2|many|TRBJ2-3|17|TRBV25-1
TGTGCCAGCAGTGAAGAACGGAGTCTAGCGGGCACAGATACGCAGTATTTT
CASSEERSLAGTDTQYF
>TRBD2|NA|TRBJ2-1|14|TRBV20-1
TGCAGTGTAGTCCTAGCGGGAGGGTACATTGAGCAGTTCTTC
CSVVLAGGYIEQFF
>NA|few|TRBJ1-1|15|TRBV5-6
TGTGCCAGCAGCTTGGGCGGCGGACCACAGGGTGAAGCTTTCTTT
CASSLGGGPQGEAFF
>NA|few|TRBJ1-2|16|TRBV20-1
TGCAGCTTCGACGGACGAGGGGCGATTTCTAACTATGGCTACACCTTC
CSFDGRGAISNYGYTF
>NA|NA|TRBJ1-2|14|TRBV7-2
TGTGCCAGCAGCTTAAGGGATGGAAGCTATGGCTACACCTTC
CASSLRDGSYGYTF
>TRBD2|few|TRBJ2-6|16|TRBV6-2/TRBV6-3
TGTGCCAGCACCGGACTAGCGGGTTTTGGGGCCAACGTCCTGACTTTC
CASTGLAGFGANVLTF
>NA|few|TRBJ2-2|15|TRBV6-1
TGTGCCAGCGCAGGAGATTTGGGGAACACCGGGGAGCTGTTTTTT
CASAGDLGNTGELFF
>NA|many|TRBJ2-5|15|TRBV7-8
TGTGCCAGCATCCTCCGAAGGGGGGCCCAAGAGACCCAGTACTTC
CASILRRGAQETQYF
>NA|few|TRBJ1-2|17|TRBV15
TGTGCCACCAGCAGAGAACAGATGGGACATTCTAACTATGGCTACACCTTC
CATSREQMGHSNYGYTF
>TRBD2|many|TRBJ2-7|12|TRBV20-1
TGCAGTCCTTGGGGAGGGGCCTACGAGCAGTACTTC
CSPWGGAYEQYF
>TRBD2|few|TRBJ2-7|17|TRBV11-2
TGTGCCAGCAGCTTAGACCTAGCGGGGGGAAGCTCCTACGAGCAGTACTTC
CASSLDLAGGSSYEQYF
>NA|NA|TRBJ2-1|16|TRBV5-1
TGCGCCAGCAGCTTGGTCGTCTCCAACCTTCCCAATGAGCAGTTCTTC
CASSLVVSNLPNEQFF
>TRBD2|few|TRBJ2-1|18|TRBV29-1
TGCAGCGTAAACTCAAGGACTAGCGGTGGGGGGCCTTACAATGAGCAGTTCTTC
CSVNSRTSGGGPYNEQFF
>NA|NA|TRBJ2-3|15|TRBV15
TGTGCCACCAGCATTCGACCGATTTCTACAGATACGCAGTATTTT
CATSIRPISTDTQYF
>NA|many|TRBJ2-1|11|TRBV29-1
TGCAGCGTTGAAAAGTCCAATGAGCAGTTCTTC
CSVEKSNEQFF
>TRBD2|few|TRBJ2-1|13|TRBV20-1
TGCAGTGCTAGCCCCAAGGGACTAGATGAGCAGTTCTTC
CSASPKGLDEQFF
>NA|few|TRBJ2-3|14|TRBV13
TGTGCCAGCAGCTCAACAGGCCTCGTAGATACGCAGTATTTT
CASSSTGLVDTQYF
>NA|NA|TRBJ2-1|14|TRBV20-1
TGCAGTGCTACCCAACTAGACCGGATCAATGAGCAGTTCTTC
CSATQLDRINEQFF
>NA|many|TRBJ2-1|15|TRBV7-3
TGTGCCAGCAGCTTAACTAGAGAGAGGTACAATGAGCAGTTCTTC
CASSLTRERYNEQFF